This T cell receptor beta chain was captured in a study of blood T cell repertoires in COVID-19. Study summary: Nucleic acid was either cDNA or gDNA, and it came from T cells, B-cell-depleted T cells, or PBMCs.

Produced via immunoSEQ multiplex PCR; TCRdb's table is partial and in-frame only. The sample contains 150,000 or so clones, around 84% of which appear only once. With 12 bases removed from V and 7 bases from J, the gap between germline ends came to 14 bases. The germline CDR1 and CDR2 sequences are KGHDR and SFDVKD. The CDR3 spans 12 residues. The TCR was taken from a woman aged 60-70 years with acute or convalescent COVID-19. The chain links TRBV24-1 to TRBJ2-2; the D gene is possibly TRBD2 (6 bases). The sequencing input was peripheral blood. The CDR3 nucleotides read TGTGCCTCGCCGCCTAGCGTCGGGGAGCTGTTTTTT. It translates to CASPPSVGELFF.